This T cell receptor beta chain derives from a study of shared T cell receptors in the human thymus. Data came from immunoSEQ multiplex PCR; TCRdb stores just in-frame clones and leaves some out. The sample has just under 550,000 clones, about four fifths seen once. The germline CDR1 and CDR2 sequences are SGHRS and YFSETQ. V lost 4 bases to trimming and J lost 6 bases; unmatched junction nucleotides: 14. CDR3 length: 16 residues. This same sample was also taken into another study, of human thymus T cells.

The sequence derives from a boy in the first two years of life with a congenital heart defect. The rearrangement uses TRBV5-1 and TRBJ2-7; 9 nucleotides line up with TRBD2. Sequences were obtained from thymocytes. The chain's CDR3 is CASSTVSAGGPREQYF. The CDR3 bases are TGCGCCAGCAGCACCGTCTCAGCGGGAGGACCCCGCGAGCAGTACTTC. The variable domain in full, with the rest retrieved from reference TRBV5-1 and TRBJ2-7, is KAGVTQTPRYLIKTRGQQVTLSCSPISGHRSVSWYQQTPGQGLQFLFEYFSETQRNKGNFPGRFSGRQFSNSRSEMNVSTLELGDSALYLCASSTVSAGGPREQYFGPGTRLTVT.